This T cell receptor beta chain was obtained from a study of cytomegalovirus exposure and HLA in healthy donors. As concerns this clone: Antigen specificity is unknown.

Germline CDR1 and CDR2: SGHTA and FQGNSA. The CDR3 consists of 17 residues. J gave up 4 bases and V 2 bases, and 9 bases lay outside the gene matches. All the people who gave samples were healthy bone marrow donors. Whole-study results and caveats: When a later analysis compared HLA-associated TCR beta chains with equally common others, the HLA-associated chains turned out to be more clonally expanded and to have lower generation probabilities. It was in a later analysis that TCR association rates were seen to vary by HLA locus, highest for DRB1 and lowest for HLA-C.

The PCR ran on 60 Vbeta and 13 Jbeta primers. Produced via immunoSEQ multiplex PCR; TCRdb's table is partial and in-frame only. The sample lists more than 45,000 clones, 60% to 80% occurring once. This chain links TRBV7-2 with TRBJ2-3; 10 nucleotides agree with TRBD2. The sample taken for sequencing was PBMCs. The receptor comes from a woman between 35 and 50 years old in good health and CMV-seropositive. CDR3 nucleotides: TGTGCCAGCAGCTTATCCCCGAGCGGGGGGGTGGCAGATACGCAGTATTTT. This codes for CASSLSPSGGVADTQYF.